The table lists the clone carrying this T cell receptor beta chain with a few counts. RNA transcripts gave rise to amplified TCR beta CDR3 regions. The study used the HTBI primer set for a first-round RT-PCR of the TCR CDR3. TCRdb analysed the multiplex PCR reads with MiXCR anew, one entry per CDR3 protein. The sample has a few hundred thousand distinct CDR3 sequences, 14% seen once. V dropped 9 bases and J dropped 5 bases, with 10 bases sitting between them. The CDR3 is 11 residues long. Per the germline V gene, CDR1 is SNHLY and CDR2 is FYNNEI. These data are taken from a study of T cells in Graves' hyperthyroidism and ophthalmopathy.

The TCR originated in a woman in her forties with Graves' hyperthyroidism. The J gene is TRBJ2-5, the V gene TRBV2; no clear D gene. The sequenced material came from blood. CDR3 DNA sequence: TGTGCCAGTCACGTGGCTGAGACCCAGTACTTC. Amino acid sequence: CASHVAETQYF.